The 7 T cell receptor beta chains reported below all come from one sample, sequenced in a study of blood T cell repertoires in COVID-19. Sequencing was performed with immunoSEQ multiplex PCR; in TCRdb, only in-frame clones are kept and a portion is missing. The table lists almost 300,000 clones, around nine tenths of them singletons. The specimen sequenced was peripheral blood. These TCRs come from a woman aged 25 to 45 with COVID-19, enrolled during active disease.

J is TRBJ1-5 and V is TRBV29-1; D call uncertain. Trimming pared 4 bases from V and 3 bases from J, leaving 7 bases between. The CDR3 is 12 residues long. CDR1 is SQVTM, CDR2 ANQGSEA, per germline. Here the CDR3 DNA reads TGCAGCGTTGGGGCAGACAATCAGCCCCAGCATTTT. This translates into CSVGADNQPQHF.

This chain connects TRBV7-2 to TRBJ1-1; 8 bases line up with TRBD1. The germline CDR1 and CDR2 sequences are SGHTA and FQGNSA. J was trimmed by 2 bases and V by 2 bases; bases with no gene match: 4. CDR3 length: 15 amino acids. CDR3: CASSLYGTGNTEAFF. In nucleotides, the CDR3 is TGTGCCAGCAGCTTATATGGGACAGGAAACACTGAAGCTTTCTTT. Supplemented by reference TRBV7-2 and TRBJ1-1, the full variable domain reads GAGVSQSPSNKVTEKGKDVELRCDPISGHTALYWYRQSLGQGLEFLIYFQGNSAPDKSGLPSDRFSAERTGGSVSTLTIQRTQQEDSAVYLCASSLYGTGNTEAFFGQGTRLTVV.

This clone appeared once. The CDR3 nucleotides read TGTGCCAGTAGGGCAGGCACTAATGAAAAACTGTTTTTT. Translated: CASRAGTNEKLFF. The genes are TRBV19 and TRBJ1-4; D is unresolved. This CDR3 contains 13 residues. From germline, CDR1 is LNHDA and CDR2 SQIVND (reference sequence). Trimming took off 6 bases at V and 2 bases at J, with 7 bases between the two ends.

This sequence joins TRBV6-2 or TRBV6-3 and TRBJ1-2, with TRBD1 matching 7 bases. Germline values: CDR1 MNHEY, CDR2 SVGEGT. Trimming cost V 6 bases and J 7 bases; bases outside gene matches: 8. The CDR3 length is 13 residues. The CDR3 loop reads CASSSTGVGGYTF. CDR3 bases: TGTGCCAGCAGCTCCACAGGGGTTGGTGGCTACACCTTC.

The chain combines TRBV18 with TRBJ1-2; D unclear. CDR1 and CDR2 (germline): KGHSH, LQKENI. V was clipped by 3 bases and J by 2 bases, with 16 bases between them. The length of the CDR3 is 16 residues. CDR3: CASSPPEEEINYGYTF. CDR3 bases: TGTGCCAGCTCACCCCCCGAGGAGGAGATAAACTATGGCTACACCTTC. The full variable domain, in which reference TRBV18 and TRBJ1-2 provide the parts outside the CDR3, is NAGVMQNPRHLVRRRGQEARLRCSPMKGHSHVYWYRQLPEEGLKFMVYLQKENIIDESGMPKERFSAEFPKEGPSILRIQQVVRGDSAAYFCASSPPEEEINYGYTFGSGTRLTVV.

The J gene is TRBJ2-1, the V gene TRBV7-6; 14 bases line up with TRBD2. The CDR3 consists of 15 residues. J gave up 6 bases and V 3 bases, and 1 base lay outside the gene matches. CDR1 SGHVS and CDR2 FNYEAQ come from the germline V gene. The CDR3 reads CASSFGLAGGNEQFF. The CDR3 bases are TGTGCCAGCAGCTTCGGACTAGCGGGGGGCAATGAGCAGTTCTTC.

The chain employs TRBV5-4 and TRBJ2-3; 12 bases match TRBD2. V shed 4 bases, J shed 4 bases, and the junction held 7 bases outside the gene matches. In germline, CDR1 is SGHNT, CDR2 YYREEE (reference sequence). The CDR3 runs 16 residues. In DNA form, the CDR3 reads TGTGCCAGCAGCCCCCGACTAGCGGGGGAGGCAGATACGCAGTATTTT. Its translation is CASSPRLAGEADTQYF. Using reference TRBV5-4 and TRBJ2-3 for the parts outside the CDR3, the full variable domain is ETGVTQSPTHLIKTRGQQVTLRCSSQSGHNTVSWYQQALGQGPQFIFQYYREEENGRGNFPPRFSGLQFPNYSSELNVNALELDDSALYLCASSPRLAGEADTQYFGPGTRLTVL.